A selection of T cell receptor beta chains follows, all from one sample in a study of OX40 agonist ivuxolimab in advanced cancers. Sequencing was performed with immunoSEQ multiplex PCR; in TCRdb, only in-frame clones are kept and a portion is missing. Of tens of thousands of clones detected, about 85% appear once; the ten largest clones hold just under 0.35%. This material consisted of CD4+ or CD8+ T cells sorted from blood, taken in a trial of the OX40 agonist ivuxolimab. The origin of the receptors is an adult with an advanced solid tumor such as melanoma, head and neck, liver or kidney cancer. Both conserved end residues are part of each CDR3. The D gene is left open where the match is weak. The size field is filled for only some rows; it gives once, few, many or a size class.

d_call clone_size j_call v_call cdr3_aa cdr3_nt
NA NA TRBJ1-1 TRBV6-1 CASSEAGGIPNTEAFF TGTGCCAGCAGTGAAGCCGGGGGGATTCCGAACACTGAAGCTTTCTTT
NA once TRBJ2-3 TRBV27 CASSLPGVDTQYF TGTGCCAGCAGTTTGCCCGGGGTAGATACGCAGTATTTT
NA NA TRBJ2-7 TRBV6-1 CASSEWGSPYEQYF TGTGCCAGCAGTGAATGGGGGTCCCCCTACGAGCAGTACTTC
TRBD1 NA TRBJ2-7 TRBV11-2 CASSLDRGSYEQYF TGTGCCAGCAGCTTGGACAGGGGTTCCTACGAGCAGTACTTC
TRBD2 NA TRBJ2-1 TRBV2 CASSERGLAGNEQFF TGTGCCAGCAGTGAAAGGGGTCTAGCGGGGAATGAGCAGTTCTTC
TRBD2 NA TRBJ2-7 TRBV7-2 CASSPRGGGLPEQYF TGTGCCAGCAGCCCCCGCGGGGGGGGCCTCCCCGAGCAGTACTTC
NA NA TRBJ1-6 TRBV5-7 CASSTDAEFPPLHF TGTGCCAGCAGCACGGACGCCGAATTCCCCCCCCTCCACTTT
TRBD1 NA TRBJ2-7 TRBV4-2 CASSPSEVGQSSYEQYF TGTGCCAGCAGCCCCTCGGAGGTGGGACAGAGCTCCTACGAGCAGTACTTC
NA NA TRBJ1-1 TRBV6-1 CASARRVVTEAFF TGTGCCAGCGCCCGAAGGGTGGTAACTGAAGCTTTCTTT
NA NA TRBJ2-7 TRBV6-5 CASSPPRESSYEQYF TGTGCCAGCAGCCCCCCCAGGGAGAGTTCCTACGAGCAGTACTTC
TRBD1 NA TRBJ2-3 TRBV5-1 CASSLGERGTADTQYF TGCGCCAGCAGCTTGGGAGAGAGGGGGACAGCAGATACGCAGTATTTT
NA NA TRBJ2-1 TRBV27 CASNRPWTPGEQFF TGTGCCAGCAACCGACCCTGGACCCCCGGAGAGCAGTTCTTC
TRBD2 NA TRBJ2-5 TRBV2 CASSLAGGRETQYF TGTGCCAGCAGCTTAGCGGGGGGGCGGGAGACCCAGTACTTC
TRBD1 NA TRBJ1-2 TRBV4-2 CASSQEGTGTGGHGYTF TGTGCCAGCAGCCAAGAGGGGACCGGGACAGGGGGCCATGGCTACACCTTC
NA NA TRBJ2-3 TRBV19 CASSIEGGRYTQYF TGTGCCAGTAGTATAGAAGGGGGAAGGTATACGCAGTATTTT
NA NA TRBJ2-5 TRBV5-1 CASSPQGTTETQYF TGCGCCAGCAGCCCCCAGGGGACAACAGAGACCCAGTACTTC
TRBD1 NA TRBJ2-2 TRBV6-5 CASSSHRGRGTGELFF TGTGCCAGCAGTTCCCACAGGGGGCGCGGCACCGGGGAGCTGTTTTTT
NA NA TRBJ1-4 TRBV7-2 CASSPGTRGEKLFF TGTGCCAGCAGCCCCGGGACAAGAGGAGAAAAACTGTTTTTT
NA NA TRBJ1-2 TRBV6-1 CASTGRSYGYTF TGTGCCAGCACGGGGAGATCGTATGGCTACACCTTC
TRBD2 NA TRBJ2-5 TRBV19 CASSIEAAGQQETQYF TGTGCCAGTAGTATAGAGGCAGCGGGGCAACAAGAGACCCAGTACTTC
NA NA TRBJ2-5 TRBV18 CASSPPSTGKETQYF TGTGCCAGCTCACCGCCATCAACAGGGAAAGAGACCCAGTACTTC
NA once TRBJ2-5 TRBV9 CASSGGAGLETQYF TGTGCCAGCAGCGGGGGGGCAGGGTTAGAGACCCAGTACTTC
TRBD1 NA TRBJ1-2 TRBV29-1 CSAGDRDGGYTF TGCAGCGCAGGGGACAGGGACGGCGGCTACACCTTC
TRBD2 NA TRBJ2-1 TRBV7-2 CASSLARGLAGFYNEQFF TGTGCCAGCAGCTTAGCGCGGGGACTAGCGGGGTTCTACAATGAGCAGTTCTTC
TRBD1 NA TRBJ1-5 TRBV19 CASSRTGVPNQPQHF TGTGCCAGTAGCCGGACAGGGGTCCCTAATCAGCCCCAGCATTTT
TRBD1 NA TRBJ2-2 TRBV7-2 CASSLTDRVGELFF TGTGCCAGCAGCTTAACGGACAGGGTCGGGGAGCTGTTTTTT
TRBD2 NA TRBJ2-2 TRBV9 CASSIRGVGDHGELFF TGTGCCAGCAGCATCCGGGGGGTAGGGGATCACGGGGAGCTGTTTTTT
TRBD1 once TRBJ1-2 TRBV7-9 CASSSGTGTTNYGYTF TGTGCCAGCAGCTCAGGGACAGGGACTACTAACTATGGCTACACCTTC
NA NA TRBJ1-5 TRBV18 CASSPGIDQPQHF TGTGCCAGCTCACCAGGGATTGATCAGCCCCAGCATTTT
NA NA TRBJ2-3 TRBV2 CASNGVFTDTQYF TGTGCCAGCAATGGGGTCTTCACAGATACGCAGTATTTT
NA NA TRBJ1-5 TRBV30 CAWSVHTGSRGQPQHF TGTGCCTGGAGTGTACACACAGGGTCCAGGGGACAGCCCCAGCATTTT
NA NA TRBJ2-1 TRBV7-9 CASSLLGNRGLNEQFF TGTGCCAGCAGCTTGTTGGGTAATAGGGGGTTAAATGAGCAGTTCTTC
NA NA TRBJ2-7 TRBV9 CASSVGTGSSYEQYF TGTGCCAGCAGCGTAGGGACGGGGTCCTCCTACGAGCAGTACTTC
NA once TRBJ1-3 TRBV25-1 CASGGDRHTIYF TGTGCCAGCGGAGGTGACAGGCACACCATATATTTT
NA NA TRBJ1-5 TRBV5-1 CASSLGGMSNQPQHF TGCGCCAGCAGCTTAGGCGGGATGAGCAATCAGCCCCAGCATTTT
TRBD2 NA TRBJ2-3 TRBV7-6 CASSLLRSGGAFTDTQYF TGTGCCAGCAGCTTACTTCGTAGCGGGGGGGCGTTCACAGATACGCAGTATTTT
TRBD1 NA TRBJ1-4 TRBV15 CATSRDQQGAKLFF TGTGCCACCAGCAGAGATCAGCAGGGGGCGAAACTGTTTTTT
NA NA TRBJ1-5 TRBV5-8 CASSPDYGGNQPQHF TGTGCCAGCAGCCCGGACTATGGGGGCAATCAGCCCCAGCATTTT
TRBD2 NA TRBJ2-3 TRBV5-4 CASSSRGSTDTQYF TGTGCCAGCAGCTCGCGGGGGAGCACAGATACGCAGTATTTT
TRBD1 NA TRBJ1-2 TRBV19 CASSPRQGLYGYTF TGTGCCAGTAGCCCCCGACAGGGGCTCTATGGCTACACCTTC
NA few TRBJ1-1 TRBV6-5 CASSRKVNTEAFF TGTGCCAGCTCTAGGAAGGTTAACACTGAAGCTTTCTTT
TRBD1 NA TRBJ1-1 TRBV2 CASSPWTGRNAEAFF TGTGCCAGCAGTCCTTGGACAGGGAGGAATGCTGAAGCTTTCTTT